This TCR beta chain was sequenced in a study of T cells in Graves' hyperthyroidism and ophthalmopathy. Amplification yielded TCR beta CDR3 regions, with RNA transcripts as the source. HTBI primers drove first-round RT-PCR of the TCR CDR3. In TCRdb, the multiplex PCR reads were re-called with MiXCR into one record per CDR3 protein. The sample records about 340,000 distinct CDR3 sequences, around 20% being singletons. This CDR3 region has 18 residues. CDR1 and CDR2 (germline): DFQATT, SNEGSKA (reference sequence). V lost 3 bases, J lost 4 bases, and 18 bases stayed unmatched. It was considered stable Graves' hyperthyroidism when ophthalmopathy did not progress within 18 months.

This sequence originates from a woman aged 50 to 60 with Graves' hyperthyroidism. Sequencing used blood. J is TRBJ2-3 and V is TRBV20-1; 8 positions match TRBD1. CDR3 DNA sequence: TGCAGTGCTAGCTGTCGGTCATCGACAGGGGTTTATCCAGATACGCAGTATTTT. Protein product: CSASCRSSTGVYPDTQYF.